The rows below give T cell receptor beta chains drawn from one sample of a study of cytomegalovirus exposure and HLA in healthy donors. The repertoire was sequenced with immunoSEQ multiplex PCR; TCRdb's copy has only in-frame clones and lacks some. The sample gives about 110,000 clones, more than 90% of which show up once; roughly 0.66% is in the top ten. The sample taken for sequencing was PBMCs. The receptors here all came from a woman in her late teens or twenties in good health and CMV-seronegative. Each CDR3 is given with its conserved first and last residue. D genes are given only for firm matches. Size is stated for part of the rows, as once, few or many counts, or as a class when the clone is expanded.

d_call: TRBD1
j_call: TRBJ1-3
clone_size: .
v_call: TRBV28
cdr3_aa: CASSSAGTGKENTIYF
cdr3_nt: TGTGCCAGCAGTTCCGCCGGGACAGGGAAGGAAAACACCATATATTTT

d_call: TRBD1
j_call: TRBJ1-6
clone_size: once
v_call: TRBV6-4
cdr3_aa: CASSDRGRSNSPLHF
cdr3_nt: TGTGCCAGCAGTGACAGGGGGCGTTCTAATTCACCCCTCCACTTT

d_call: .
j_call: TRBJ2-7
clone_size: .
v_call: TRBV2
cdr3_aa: CASSEASSLSYEQYF
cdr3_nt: TGTGCCAGCAGTGAAGCGTCTAGCCTCTCCTACGAGCAGTACTTC

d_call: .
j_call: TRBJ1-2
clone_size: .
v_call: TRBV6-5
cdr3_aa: CASSQNRAGYTF
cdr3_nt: TGTGCCAGCAGTCAAAACAGGGCTGGCTACACCTTC

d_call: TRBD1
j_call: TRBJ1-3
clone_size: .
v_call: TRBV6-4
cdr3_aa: CASSVDRVSSGNTIYF
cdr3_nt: TGTGCCAGCAGTGTGGACAGGGTCAGCTCTGGAAACACCATATATTTT

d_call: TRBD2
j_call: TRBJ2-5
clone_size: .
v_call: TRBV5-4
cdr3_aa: CASSLVRGALETQYF
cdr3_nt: TGTGCCAGCAGCTTGGTGCGGGGGGCCCTTGAGACCCAGTACTTC

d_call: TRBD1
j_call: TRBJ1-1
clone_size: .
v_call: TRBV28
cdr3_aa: CASSSLDREEAFF
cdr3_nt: TGTGCCAGCAGTTCCTTGGACAGGGAGGAAGCTTTCTTT

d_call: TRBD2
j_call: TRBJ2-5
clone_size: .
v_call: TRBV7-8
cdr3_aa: CASSATSGGVQETQYF
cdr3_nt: TGTGCCAGCAGCGCGACTAGCGGGGGGGTCCAAGAGACCCAGTACTTC

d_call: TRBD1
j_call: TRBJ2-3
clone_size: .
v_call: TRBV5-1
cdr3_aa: CASSLEGAFTDTQYF
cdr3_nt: TGCGCCAGCAGCTTGGAGGGGGCTTTCACAGATACGCAGTATTTT

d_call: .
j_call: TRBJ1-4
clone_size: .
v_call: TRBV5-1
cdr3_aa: CASSLISGSTNEKLFF
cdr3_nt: TGCGCCAGCAGCTTGATTTCGGGATCAACTAATGAAAAACTGTTTTTT

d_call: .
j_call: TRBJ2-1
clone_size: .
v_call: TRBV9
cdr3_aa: CASSSTAGSNNEQFF
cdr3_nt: TGTGCCAGCAGCTCCACGGCGGGATCGAACAATGAGCAGTTCTTC

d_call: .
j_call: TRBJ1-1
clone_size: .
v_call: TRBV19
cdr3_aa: CASRAQGIFEAFF
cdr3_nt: TGTGCCAGTAGGGCCCAGGGCATCTTTGAAGCTTTCTTT

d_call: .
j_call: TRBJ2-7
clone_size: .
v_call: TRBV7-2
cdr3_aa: CASGVGKGPSYEQYF
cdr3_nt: TGTGCCAGCGGGGTAGGGAAGGGGCCCTCCTACGAGCAGTACTTC

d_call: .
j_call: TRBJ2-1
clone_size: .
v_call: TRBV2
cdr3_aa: CASRGTRRLSYNEQFF
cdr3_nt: TGTGCCAGCAGGGGGACAAGACGGTTGTCCTACAATGAGCAGTTCTTC

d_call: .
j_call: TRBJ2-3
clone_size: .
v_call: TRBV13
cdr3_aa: CASSGGTLSTDTQYF
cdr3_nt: TGTGCCAGCAGCGGCGGGACCCTTAGCACAGATACGCAGTATTTT

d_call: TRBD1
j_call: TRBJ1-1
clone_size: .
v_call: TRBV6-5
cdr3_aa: CASSYSFTGATVRAFF
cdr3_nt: TGTGCCAGCAGTTACTCTTTTACAGGGGCGACAGTACGGGCTTTCTTT

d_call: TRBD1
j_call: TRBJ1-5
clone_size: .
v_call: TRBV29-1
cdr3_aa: CSAGDRATGPQHF
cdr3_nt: TGCAGCGCCGGGGACAGGGCCACGGGGCCCCAGCATTTT

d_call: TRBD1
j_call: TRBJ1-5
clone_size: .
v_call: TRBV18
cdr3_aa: CASSPQGQGYSNQPQHF
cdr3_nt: TGTGCCAGCTCACCACAGGGACAGGGGTATAGCAATCAGCCCCAGCATTTT

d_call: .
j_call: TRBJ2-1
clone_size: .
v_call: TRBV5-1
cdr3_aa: CASSLGHLAISYNEQFF
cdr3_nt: TGCGCCAGCAGCTTAGGCCATCTAGCGATCTCCTACAATGAGCAGTTCTTC

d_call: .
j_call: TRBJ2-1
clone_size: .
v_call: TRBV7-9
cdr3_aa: CAIHRAYSYNEQFF
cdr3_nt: TGTGCCATCCACAGGGCCTACTCCTACAATGAGCAGTTCTTC

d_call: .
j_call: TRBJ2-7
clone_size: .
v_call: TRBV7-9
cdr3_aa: CASSFSHAPRGPYEQYF
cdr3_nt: TGTGCCAGCAGCTTTTCCCACGCCCCGCGGGGGCCGTACGAGCAGTACTTC

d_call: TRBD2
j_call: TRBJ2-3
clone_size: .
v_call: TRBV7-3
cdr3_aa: CASSATSGSTDTQYF
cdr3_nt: TGTGCCAGCAGCGCGACTAGCGGTAGCACAGATACGCAGTATTTT

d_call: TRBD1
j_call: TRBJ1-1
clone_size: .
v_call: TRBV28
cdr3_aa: CASSLGGQVNTEAFF
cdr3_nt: TGTGCCAGCAGTTTAGGGGGACAGGTAAACACTGAAGCTTTCTTT